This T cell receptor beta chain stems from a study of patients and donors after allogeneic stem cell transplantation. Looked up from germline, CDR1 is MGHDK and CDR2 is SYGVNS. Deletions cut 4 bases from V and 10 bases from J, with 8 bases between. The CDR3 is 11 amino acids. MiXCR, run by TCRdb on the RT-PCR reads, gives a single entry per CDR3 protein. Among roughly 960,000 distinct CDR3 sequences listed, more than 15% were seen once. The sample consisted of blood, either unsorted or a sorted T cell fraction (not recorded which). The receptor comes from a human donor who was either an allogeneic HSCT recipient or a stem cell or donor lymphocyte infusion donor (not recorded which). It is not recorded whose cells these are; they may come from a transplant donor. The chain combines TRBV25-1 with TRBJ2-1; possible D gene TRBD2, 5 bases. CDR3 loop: CASSGGLEQFF. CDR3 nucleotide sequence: TGTGCCAGCAGTGGTGGACTCGAGCAGTTCTTC.